What follows is one T cell receptor (beta chain) and its context. Its antigen has not been determined. The sample holds no much larger clone one base away, and base qualities are not on file. Library preparation was by 5' RACE. The run used an Illumina HiSeq 2500. The second PCR ran for about 6 to 12 cycles and used a J-beta primer mix along with a sample-barcoded 5' primer. A unique molecular identifier was introduced onto each TCR beta cDNA molecule by a template-switch 5' adaptor carrying 12 random nucleotides. Each sample yielded at least 2.5 million CDR3-containing paired-end reads. First-strand cDNA was synthesized from all RNA with the Mint cDNA synthesis kit, primed by a TRBC-specific oligonucleotide. Following uracil-DNA glycosylase treatment, a first 18-cycle PCR with universal primers M1SS and BC2_uni_R was performed on all cDNA. The paper's processing steps were these. Normalization of each sample was performed by random selection of 1 million high-quality reads, each carrying a distinct molecular identifier. Instead of being binned into consensus sequences, reads with shared molecular identifiers were discarded. MiTCR, with a Q25 quality threshold and the strictest error-elimination algorithm, was used for CDR3 identification, clonotype clustering and error correction. Lower-bound total TCR beta diversity was estimated with a nonparametric unseen species model using Euler transformation. The public reads were quality trimmed at Q25 with fastp and then assembled into clones with MiXCR by TCRdb, keeping productive beta chains. Each record represents a unique CDR3 protein, reported with the most common genes and DNA among its rows. TCRdb's processing, not the authors', yielded these V and J calls. In this sample the table shows around 970,000 distinct CDR3 sequences, roughly 51% of which occur a single time. Jointly, the top ten make up roughly 23% of the sample.

The data belong to a study of blood T cells in healthy people across ages (dated by TCRdb to about 2015). At the level of the whole study: In model experiments, template switching captured about one uniquely barcoded TCR beta cDNA molecule for every two T cells. Using deep sequencing normalized with unique cDNA molecular identifiers, the study measured how TCR beta repertoire diversity changes with age. Donors were grouped into four age groups: young (average 16 years), middle-aged (around 39), aged (about 60) and long-lived (over 80). To avoid experimental bias, donors of different ages were distributed randomly across sequencing lanes. Using the same blood draw, the study looked at two additional independent replicas of 1 million unique cDNA reads for two donors, one aged 18 to 30 and the other aged 80 or older.

The germline V gene gives CDR1 as SGHTA and CDR2 as FQGNSA. Measured from the cysteine to the phenylalanine, the CDR3 is 16 residues long. Only CDR3 DNA is held: 48 bases, read in frame from base 1. The V end gives up 4 bases and the J end 0 bases, leaving 5 bases in the junction not matched to a gene. Systemically healthy Caucasian individuals from Russia, around 39 in total and aged about 6 to 100 years, were included as donors. Approximately 10 milliliters of peripheral blood were collected from each donor into EDTA-treated Vacutainer tubes. Ficoll-Paque density-gradient centrifugation was used to isolate PBMCs, with at least 6.5 million per sample. Total RNA was extracted from PBMCs with Trizol reagent, with at least 6 micrograms obtained per sample. The percentages of naive CD45RAhigh/CD27high T cells were determined by flow cytometry on a PBMC aliquot from every donor. Results the study describes overall, beyond this receptor: Compared with the aged group, the long-lived group had more naive CD4+ T cells, fewer expanded clones and increased TCR diversity, suggesting age selection. There was a strong correlation between observed TCR beta diversity and the percentage of naive T cells measured by flow cytometry. Donor CMV infection status was unknown, potentially confounding age-related changes in expanded clonotypes. Because profiling used bulk unsorted PBMCs, naive and antigen-experienced compartments could not be compared conclusively. Estimates of total diversity based on one million sequenced T cells were considered lower bounds and underestimates. As age increased, observed TCR beta diversity per million T cells dropped in a roughly linear way, and a significant reduction was already evident by age 40.

The sample comprised blood. This sequence was found in an older woman in good health. The chain is encoded by TRBV7-2 joined to TRBJ2-3; 9 junctional bases match TRBD2. The CDR3 region has the sequence CASSYRLAASTDTQYF. The DNA reads as follows: TGTGCCAGCAGCTACCGACTAGCGGCAAGCACAGATACGCAGTATTTT.